This paragraph covers one T cell receptor beta chain sequence. The antigen is undetermined. This entry comes from a study of human T cells and chemical hapten exposure. Study-level findings and limits: Patch test scores rose with PT1 expanded TCR counts, a positive correlation.

TCRdb fed the RACE reads into MiXCR, producing one record per CDR3 protein. The sample lists tens of thousands of distinct CDR3 sequences, 8.5% occurring once. As for time point: patch test 2, 6 weeks after DPC sensitization. Regarding treatment: therapeutic diphenylcyclopropenone sensitization with weekly scalp DPC. Investigators collected blood before applying each patch test. The V gene lost 7 bases and the J gene lost 2 bases, with 7 bases spanning the gap. This CDR3 is built from 13 residues. CDR1 is SGHDT and CDR2 is YYEEEE in the germline V gene. Source: whole blood, taken in connection with sensitization to the hapten diphenylcyclopropenone (DPC). This receptor was obtained from a woman between 45 and 65 years old with alopecia areata. Some clones in this sample may be carry-over from other donors' samples. This chain connects TRBV5-6 to TRBJ2-6; unclear D gene. In nucleotides, the CDR3 is TGTGCCAGCCGGCCGGCTGGGGCCAACGTCCTGACTTTC. Protein sequence: CASRPAGANVLTF.